A single sample is the source of the 23 T cell receptor beta chains below, sequenced in a study of Graves' ophthalmopathy and Graves' hyperthyroidism. Beta-chain TCR CDR3 regions were amplified from RNA transcripts. The first-round RT-PCR employed HTBI primers together with the Qiagen OneStep RT-PCR kit. A multiplex PCR was then performed as the second round. One entry per CDR3 protein results from TCRdb running MiXCR on the multiplex PCR reads. The sample carries roughly 380,000 distinct CDR3 sequences, 15% to 17% recorded once. The sequencing sample was made of peripheral blood. The receptor source for this set is a woman aged 18 to 35 with stable Graves' hyperthyroidism.

This clonotype showed up many times. This chain connects TRBV11-3 to TRBJ2-5, with 7 bases lining up with TRBD1. This CDR3 contains 15 residues. Germline CDR1 SGHNT, CDR2 YENEEA. With 5 bases clipped from V and 2 bases from J, the junction kept 8 bases outside the gene matches. The CDR3 is CASSHGDRAQETQYF. The CDR3 DNA follows: TGTGCCAGCAGCCACGGGGACAGAGCGCAAGAGACCCAGTACTTC.

This clonotype was seen at least ten times. The chain joins TRBV4-2 to TRBJ1-1; TRBD1 might be the D (6 bases). The CDR3 runs to 16 residues. V was clipped by 3 bases and J by 4 bases, with 18 bases between them. Germline values: CDR1 LGHNA, CDR2 YNFKEQ. CDR3 protein: CASSQAESRGATEAFF. The CDR3 DNA is TGTGCCAGCAGCCAGGCTGAGAGCCGGGGGGCCACTGAAGCTTTCTTT.

Many counts were recorded for this clonotype. This chain connects TRBV9 to TRBJ1-2; 9 bases are shared with TRBD1. J gave up 2 bases and V 0 bases, and 2 bases lay outside the gene matches. CDR3 length: 15 residues. In germline, CDR1 is SGDLS, CDR2 YYNGEE. The CDR3 is CASSVDTGGNYGYTF. In DNA form, the CDR3 reads TGTGCCAGCAGCGTAGATACAGGGGGCAACTATGGCTACACCTTC. The full variable domain, in which reference TRBV9 and TRBJ1-2 provide the parts outside the CDR3, is DSGVTQTPKHLITATGQRVTLRCSPRSGDLSVYWYQQSLDQGLQFLIQYYNGEERAKGNILERFSAQQFPDLHSELNLSSLELGDSALYFCASSVDTGGNYGYTFGSGTRLTVV.

This clonotype was recorded at least ten times. The chain couples TRBV19 to TRBJ1-2; the D gene is possibly TRBD1 (6 bases). The CDR3 has 13 amino acids. CDR1 is LNHDA and CDR2 is SQIVND in the germline V gene (reference sequence). V dropped 3 bases and J dropped 8 bases, with 13 bases sitting between them. CDR3 coding DNA: TGTGCCAGTAGTATCCAGACAGGCCGCGGCTACACCTTC. Translated: CASSIQTGRGYTF.

This clonotype was counted many times. The chain carries TRBV6-1 and TRBJ1-1, with D perhaps TRBD1 (6 bases). Trimming shortened V by 2 bases and J by 0 bases, and 7 bases separated the two germline ends. The CDR3 extends over 14 amino acids. The V gene's germline CDR1 is MNHNS and CDR2 SASEGT. This CDR3 is CASSEWDMNTEAFF. The DNA for the CDR3 is TGTGCCAGCAGTGAATGGGACATGAACACTGAAGCTTTCTTT.

In its sample, this clonotype was seen many times. The chain joins TRBV20-1 to TRBJ2-5; 14 bases line up with TRBD2. Trimming at V came to 0 bases and at J to 5 bases, leaving 14 bases not matched to a gene. The CDR3 loop spans 19 amino acids. Germline CDR1 and CDR2: DFQATT and SNEGSKA (reference sequence). CDR3 sequence reads: CSARDISPGLAGVQETQYF. In DNA form, the CDR3 reads TGCAGTGCTAGAGATATCTCTCCGGGACTAGCGGGGGTACAGGAGACCCAGTACTTC.

This clonotype was seen many times. CDR3 loop: CASISRADSPLHF. CDR3 bases: TGTGCCAGCATCTCCAGGGCAGATTCACCCCTCCACTTT. V and J are TRBV6-1 and TRBJ1-6, with D possibly TRBD1 on 5 matching bases. CDR3 length equals 13 residues. The ends were cut back, 7 bases at V and 8 bases at J, with 12 bases in the middle. From germline, CDR1 is MNHNS and CDR2 SASEGT.

There are many counts of this clonotype. V is TRBV6-2 or TRBV6-3 and J is TRBJ1-2; D gene ambiguous. V lost 6 bases and J lost 0, with 14 bases in between. Germline CDR1 MNHEY, CDR2 SVGEGT. This CDR3 region has 15 residues. The CDR3: CASRLLTVANYGYTF. The CDR3 bases are TGTGCCAGCAGACTGCTTACAGTAGCTAACTATGGCTACACCTTC.

This clonotype was recorded at least ten times. The chain employs TRBV2 and TRBJ2-7; TRBD1 matches at 8 bases. The CDR3 loop spans 14 amino acids. Germline V CDR1 and CDR2: SNHLY, FYNNEI. V dropped 5 bases and J dropped 6; count of bases not matched to a gene: 9. CDR3 sequence (DNA): TGTGCCAGCAGTATCGGACAGGGTTCCGCCGAGCAGTACTTC. Translation: CASSIGQGSAEQYF. Drawing the rest from reference TRBV2 and TRBJ2-7, the complete variable domain is EPEVTQTPSHQVTQMGQEVILRCVPISNHLYFYWYRQILGQKVEFLVSFYNNEISEKSEIFDDQFSVERPDGSNFTLKIRSTKLEDSAMYFCASSIGQGSAEQYFGPGTRLTVT.

This clonotype was counted at least ten times. The V gene is TRBV6-2 or TRBV6-3, the J gene TRBJ1-6; no reliable D call. Germline-derived CDR1 and CDR2 are MNHEY and SVGEGT. V shed 2 bases and J shed 7 bases, with 9 bases lying between them. The CDR3 extends over 14 amino acids. The CDR3 DNA follows: TGTGCCAGCAGTTACCCGGCGCGGAATTCACCCCTCCACTTT. Protein product: CASSYPARNSPLHF.

There are many counts of this clonotype. The chain carries TRBV6-5 and TRBJ2-7, with 10 bases fitting TRBD1. Trimming took 6 bases from V and 7 from J; bases not matched to a gene: 9. Per germline, CDR1 MNHEY and CDR2 SVGAGI. This CDR3 region has 14 residues. As DNA, the CDR3 is TGTGCCAGCAGATTAAGACAGGGGGCGCGGGAGCAGTACTTC. This translates into CASRLRQGAREQYF.

This clonotype has at least ten counts. The rearrangement links TRBV6-1 to TRBJ1-5, with 7 positions matching TRBD1. Germline trimming cut 6 bases from V and 5 bases from J; bases unmatched to any gene: 10. The CDR3 consists of 15 residues. From germline, CDR1 is MNHNS and CDR2 SASEGT. For the CDR3, the DNA is TGTGCCAGCAGCCCAAGGACAGGCTCACATCAGCCCCAGCATTTT. Amino acids: CASSPRTGSHQPQHF.

The J gene is TRBJ2-2, the V gene TRBV4-2; D not resolved. The V and J ends lost 4 bases and 0 bases respectively, with 12 bases between them. In germline, CDR1 is LGHNA, CDR2 YNFKEQ. This CDR3 region has 16 residues. The chain's CDR3 is CASSPWRRTNTGELFF. The CDR3 nucleotides read TGTGCCAGCAGCCCCTGGCGCCGGACGAACACCGGGGAGCTGTTTTTT.

This clonotype was counted ten times or more. Given the absence of the conserved phenylalanine or tryptophan at the CDR3 end, a read error is likely. V and J are TRBV12-3 or TRBV12-4 and TRBJ1-6, with D possibly being TRBD1 (5 bases). With 3 bases removed from V and 10 bases from J, the gap between germline ends came to 13 bases. The CDR3 runs 14 residues. CDR3 protein: CASSLQGSMSPLHL. CDR3 bases: TGTGCCAGCAGTTTGCAGGGCTCAATGTCACCCCTCCACTTG.

In the case of this clonotype: A much larger clone differs from this one at a single base, so this may be a read error. V usage is TRBV20-1 and J usage is TRBJ1-2, with D maybe TRBD1 (6 bases). The CDR3 is made up of 13 amino acids. Germline values: CDR1 DFQATT, CDR2 SNEGSKA (reference sequence). CDR3 in amino acids: CSAKHGGGYGHTF. Here the CDR3 DNA reads TGCAGTGCTAAACACGGAGGGGGGTATGGCCACACCTTC.

This clonotype was seen ten or more times. The chain uses TRBV5-6 and TRBJ2-2, with 11 bases identical to TRBD1. The CDR3 totals 15 residues. Germline V gene lookup returns CDR1 SGHDT and CDR2 YYEEEE. Germline trimming cut 4 bases from V and 6 bases from J; bases unmatched to any gene: 5. The CDR3 protein is CASSPDRGRPGELFF. The CDR3 bases are TGTGCCAGCAGCCCGGACAGGGGGCGCCCCGGGGAGCTGTTTTTT.

The rearrangement links TRBV4-1 to TRBJ2-2; TRBD1 matches at 10 bases. Germline V gene sequence: CDR1 MGHRA, CDR2 YSYEKL. The V gene end was trimmed by 3 bases and the J gene end by 4 bases; junction bases not matched to a gene: 5. The CDR3 loop spans 16 amino acids. The CDR3 sequence is CASSHPGTGATGELFF. The CDR3 DNA sequence: TGCGCCAGCAGCCATCCCGGGACAGGGGCCACCGGGGAGCTGTTTTTT.

The J gene is TRBJ1-5, the V gene TRBV24-1; D remains unclear. The germline V gene encodes CDR1 KGHDR and CDR2 SFDVKD. The V end was cut by 5 bases, the J end by 0 bases, with 7 bases between. The CDR3 has 14 residues. The CDR3 protein is CATSAPSSNQPQHF. CDR3 nucleotides: TGTGCCACCAGTGCCCCAAGTAGCAATCAGCCCCAGCATTTT.

The sample holds many counts of this clonotype. The V call is TRBV5-5, the J call TRBJ2-2, with D possibly being TRBD1 (5 bases). The V end lost 2 bases, the J end lost 5 bases, and 7 bases lay between the germline ends. Germline values: CDR1 SGHKS, CDR2 YYEKEE (reference sequence). This CDR3 comprises 13 residues. CDR3 sequence reads: CASSFKGTGELFF. CDR3 DNA sequence: TGTGCCAGCAGCTTCAAGGGGACCGGGGAGCTGTTTTTT.

This clonotype was recorded many times. This CDR3 reads CSAARPGGYTEAFF. CDR3 in DNA: TGCAGTGCTGCCCGGCCGGGGGGGTACACTGAAGCTTTCTTT. The chain combines TRBV20-1 with TRBJ1-1; maybe TRBD1 (5 bases). The ends were cut back, 5 bases at V and 3 bases at J, with 16 bases in the middle. The V gene's germline CDR1 is DFQATT and CDR2 SNEGSKA (reference sequence). CDR3 length: 14 residues.

This clonotype was counted many times. Written as DNA, the CDR3 is TGTGCCAGCAGTTTGGCGGAGAACTATGGCTACACCTTC. It codes for CASSLAENYGYTF. The rearrangement uses TRBV12-3 or TRBV12-4 and TRBJ1-2; D gene uncertain. V gave up 3 bases and J gave up 2 bases, with 7 bases separating them. The length of the CDR3 is 13 residues.

This clonotype occurred many times. The J gene is TRBJ1-1, the V gene TRBV12-3 or TRBV12-4; no firm D call. CDR3 size: 13 residues. V lost 3 bases and J lost 4, with 9 bases in between. The CDR3 nucleotides are TGTGCCAGCAGTTTCAACATGGGCACTGAAGCTTTCTTT. This translates into CASSFNMGTEAFF.

In this sample, this clonotype turned up many times. CDR3 residues: CASSTTGVQVNQPQHF. CDR3 in DNA: TGTGCCAGTAGTACCACAGGGGTCCAGGTCAATCAGCCCCAGCATTTT. This chain links TRBV19 with TRBJ1-5; 7 bases align to TRBD1. Unmatched junction bases numbered 9, after V lost 4 bases and J lost 3 bases. Germline V lookup: CDR1 LNHDA, CDR2 SQIVND (reference sequence). The CDR3 spans 16 residues.